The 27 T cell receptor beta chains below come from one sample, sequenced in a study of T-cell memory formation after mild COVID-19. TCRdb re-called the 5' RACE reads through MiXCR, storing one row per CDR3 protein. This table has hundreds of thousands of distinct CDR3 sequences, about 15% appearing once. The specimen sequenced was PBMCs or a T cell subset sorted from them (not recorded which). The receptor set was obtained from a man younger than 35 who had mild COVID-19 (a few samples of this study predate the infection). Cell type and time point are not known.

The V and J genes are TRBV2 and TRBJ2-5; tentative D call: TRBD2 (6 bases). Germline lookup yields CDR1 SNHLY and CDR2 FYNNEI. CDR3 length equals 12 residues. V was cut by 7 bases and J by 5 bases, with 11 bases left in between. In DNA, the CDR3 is TGTGCCAGCACCATGGCGGGGGAGACCCAGTACTTC. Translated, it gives CASTMAGETQYF.

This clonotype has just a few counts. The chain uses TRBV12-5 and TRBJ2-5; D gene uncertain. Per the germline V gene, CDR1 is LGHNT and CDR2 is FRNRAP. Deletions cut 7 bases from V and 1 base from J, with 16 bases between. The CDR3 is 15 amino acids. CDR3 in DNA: TGTGCTAGTGACCCTCGACTGGCACCCCAAGAGACCCAGTACTTC. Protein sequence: CASDPRLAPQETQYF. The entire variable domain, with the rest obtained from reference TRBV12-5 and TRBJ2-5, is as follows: DARVTQTPRHKVTEMGQEVTMRCQPILGHNTVFWYRQTMMQGLELLAYFRNRAPLDDSGMPKDRFSAEMPDATLATLKIQPSEPRDSAVYFCASDPRLAPQETQYFGPGTRLLVL.

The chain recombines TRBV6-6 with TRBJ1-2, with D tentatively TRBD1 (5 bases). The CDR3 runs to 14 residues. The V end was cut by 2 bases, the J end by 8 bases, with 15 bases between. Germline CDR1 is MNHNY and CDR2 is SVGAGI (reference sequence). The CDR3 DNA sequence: TGTGCCAGCAGTTACGGGGGACCCGCCATGGGCTACACCTTC. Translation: CASSYGGPAMGYTF.

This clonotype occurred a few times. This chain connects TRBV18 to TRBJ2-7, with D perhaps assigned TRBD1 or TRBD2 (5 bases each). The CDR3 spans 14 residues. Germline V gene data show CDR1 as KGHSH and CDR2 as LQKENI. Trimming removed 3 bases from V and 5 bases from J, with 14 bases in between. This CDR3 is CASSPQRGPDEQYF. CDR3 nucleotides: TGTGCCAGCTCACCGCAGAGGGGTCCGGACGAGCAGTACTTC.

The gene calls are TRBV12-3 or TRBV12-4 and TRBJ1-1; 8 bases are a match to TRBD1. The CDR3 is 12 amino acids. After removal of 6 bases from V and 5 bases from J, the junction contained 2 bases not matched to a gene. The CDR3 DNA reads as TGTGCCAGCAGGCACAGGGGGACTGAAGCTTTCTTT. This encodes CASRHRGTEAFF.

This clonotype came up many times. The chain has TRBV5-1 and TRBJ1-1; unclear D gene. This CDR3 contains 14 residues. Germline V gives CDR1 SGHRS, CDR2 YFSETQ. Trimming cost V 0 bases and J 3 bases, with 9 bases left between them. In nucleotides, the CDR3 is TGCGCCAGCAGCTTGGGAGGCTACGACACTGAAGCTTTCTTT. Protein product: CASSLGGYDTEAFF. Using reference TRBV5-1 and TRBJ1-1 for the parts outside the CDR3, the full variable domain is KAGVTQTPRYLIKTRGQQVTLSCSPISGHRSVSWYQQTPGQGLQFLFEYFSETQRNKGNFPGRFSGRQFSNSRSEMNVSTLELGDSALYLCASSLGGYDTEAFFGQGTRLTVV.

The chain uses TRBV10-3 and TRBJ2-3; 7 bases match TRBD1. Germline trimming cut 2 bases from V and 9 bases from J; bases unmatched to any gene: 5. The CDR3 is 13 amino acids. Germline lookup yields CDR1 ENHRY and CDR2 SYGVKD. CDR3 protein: CAISEIEGATQYF. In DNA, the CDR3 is TGTGCCATCAGTGAGATCGAGGGGGCAACGCAGTATTTT.

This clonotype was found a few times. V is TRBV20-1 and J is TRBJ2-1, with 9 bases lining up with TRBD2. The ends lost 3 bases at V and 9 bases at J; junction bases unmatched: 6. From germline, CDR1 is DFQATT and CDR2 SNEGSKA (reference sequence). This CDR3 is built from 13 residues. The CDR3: CSASASGVVEQFF. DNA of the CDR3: TGCAGTGCTAGCGCTAGCGGGGTAGTTGAGCAGTTCTTC.

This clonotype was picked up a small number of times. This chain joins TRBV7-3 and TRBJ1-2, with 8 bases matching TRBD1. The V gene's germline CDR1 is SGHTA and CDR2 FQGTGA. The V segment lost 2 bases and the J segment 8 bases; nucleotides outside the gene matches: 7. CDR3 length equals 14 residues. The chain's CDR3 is CASSLDQGAGGYTF. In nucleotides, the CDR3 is TGTGCCAGCAGCTTAGACCAGGGGGCGGGAGGCTACACCTTC.

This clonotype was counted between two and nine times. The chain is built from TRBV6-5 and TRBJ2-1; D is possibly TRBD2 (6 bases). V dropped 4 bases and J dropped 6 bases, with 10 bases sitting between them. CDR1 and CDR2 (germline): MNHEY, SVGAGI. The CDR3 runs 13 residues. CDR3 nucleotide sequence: TGTGCCAGCAGTTTACTAGCTCGCAATGAGCAGTTCTTC. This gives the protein CASSLLARNEQFF.

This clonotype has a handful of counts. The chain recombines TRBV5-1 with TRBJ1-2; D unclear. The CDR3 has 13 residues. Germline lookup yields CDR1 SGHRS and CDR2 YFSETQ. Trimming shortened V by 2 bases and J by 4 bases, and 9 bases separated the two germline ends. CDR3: CASSLRESYGYTF. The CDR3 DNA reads TGCGCCAGCAGCTTACGAGAAAGCTATGGCTACACCTTC.

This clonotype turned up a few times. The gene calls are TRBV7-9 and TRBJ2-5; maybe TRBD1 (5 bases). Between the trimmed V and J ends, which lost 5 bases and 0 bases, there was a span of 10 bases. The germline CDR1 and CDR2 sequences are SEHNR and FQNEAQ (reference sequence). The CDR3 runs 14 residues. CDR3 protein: CASSQRQHQETQYF. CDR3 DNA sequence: TGTGCCAGCAGCCAAAGACAGCACCAAGAGACCCAGTACTTC.

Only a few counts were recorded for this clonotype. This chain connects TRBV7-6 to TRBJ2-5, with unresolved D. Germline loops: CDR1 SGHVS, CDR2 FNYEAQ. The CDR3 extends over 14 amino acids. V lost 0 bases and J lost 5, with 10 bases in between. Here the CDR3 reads CASSLARGAETQYF. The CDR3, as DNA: TGTGCCAGCAGCTTAGCGCGTGGTGCGGAGACCCAGTACTTC.

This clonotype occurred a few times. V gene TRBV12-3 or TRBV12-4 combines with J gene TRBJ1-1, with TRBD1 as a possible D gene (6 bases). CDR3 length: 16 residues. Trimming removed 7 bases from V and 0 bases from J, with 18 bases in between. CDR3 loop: CASKQDSPYMNTEAFF. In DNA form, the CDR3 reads TGTGCCAGCAAGCAGGACAGTCCTTATATGAACACTGAAGCTTTCTTT.

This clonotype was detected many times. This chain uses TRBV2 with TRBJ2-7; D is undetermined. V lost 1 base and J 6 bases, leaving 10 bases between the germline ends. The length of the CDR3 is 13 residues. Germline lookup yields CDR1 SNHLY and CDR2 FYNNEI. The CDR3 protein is CASSEVFFPEQYV. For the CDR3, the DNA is TGTGCCAGCAGTGAAGTGTTCTTTCCCGAGCAGTACGTC.

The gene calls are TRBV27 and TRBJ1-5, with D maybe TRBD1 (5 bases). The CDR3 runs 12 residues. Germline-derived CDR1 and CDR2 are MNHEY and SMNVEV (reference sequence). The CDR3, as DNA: TGTGCGTGGGCAGGGCCTAATCAGCCCCAGCATTTT. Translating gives CAWAGPNQPQHF.

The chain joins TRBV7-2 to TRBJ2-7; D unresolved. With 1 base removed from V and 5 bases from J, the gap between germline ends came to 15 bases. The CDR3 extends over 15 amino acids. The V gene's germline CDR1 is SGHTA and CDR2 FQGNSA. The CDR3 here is CASSLGTSRVDEQYF. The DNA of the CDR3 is TGTGCCAGCAGCTTAGGGACGTCAAGAGTGGACGAGCAGTACTTC.

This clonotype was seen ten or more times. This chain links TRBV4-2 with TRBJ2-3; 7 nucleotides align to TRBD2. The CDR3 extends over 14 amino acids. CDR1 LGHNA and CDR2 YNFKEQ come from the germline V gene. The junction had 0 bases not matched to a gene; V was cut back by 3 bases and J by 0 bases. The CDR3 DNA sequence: TGTGCCAGCAGCCAGGGAGGGAGCACAGATACGCAGTATTTT. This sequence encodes CASSQGGSTDTQYF.

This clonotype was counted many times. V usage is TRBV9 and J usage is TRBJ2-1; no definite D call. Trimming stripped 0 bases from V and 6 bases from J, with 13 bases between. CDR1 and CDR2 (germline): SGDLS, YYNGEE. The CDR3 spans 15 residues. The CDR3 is CASSVAASEGNEQFF. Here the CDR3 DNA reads TGTGCCAGCAGCGTAGCGGCTAGTGAAGGCAATGAGCAGTTCTTC.

CDR3: CASSFINPGARNEQFF. In nucleotides, the CDR3 is TGTGCCAGCAGCTTTATAAACCCGGGGGCGAGGAATGAGCAGTTCTTC. This rearrangement joins TRBV7-9 to TRBJ2-1; perhaps D is TRBD1 or TRBD2 (6 bases each). This CDR3 has 16 residues. V shed 3 bases and J shed 7 bases, with 19 bases lying between them. CDR1 is SEHNR, CDR2 FQNEAQ, per germline (reference sequence).

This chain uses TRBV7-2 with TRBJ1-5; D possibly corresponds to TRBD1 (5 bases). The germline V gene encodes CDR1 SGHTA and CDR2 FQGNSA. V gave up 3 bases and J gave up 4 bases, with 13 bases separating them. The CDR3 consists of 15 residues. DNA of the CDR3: TGTGCCAGCAGCTTGGTTAGGCAGGGAAATCAGCCCCAGCATTTT. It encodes CASSLVRQGNQPQHF.

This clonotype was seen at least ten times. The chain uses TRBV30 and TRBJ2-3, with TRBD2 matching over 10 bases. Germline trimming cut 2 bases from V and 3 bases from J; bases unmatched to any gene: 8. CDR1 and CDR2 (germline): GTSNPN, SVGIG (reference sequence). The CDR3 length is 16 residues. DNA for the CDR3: TGTGCCTGGAGTCGAGGAGCGGGGGGGTTAACAGATACGCAGTATTTT. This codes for CAWSRGAGGLTDTQYF.

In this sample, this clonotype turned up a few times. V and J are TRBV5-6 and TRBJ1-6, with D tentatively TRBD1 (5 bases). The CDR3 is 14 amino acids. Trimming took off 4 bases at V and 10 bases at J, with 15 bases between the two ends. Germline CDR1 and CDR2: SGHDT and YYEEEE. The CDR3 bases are TGTGCCAGCAGCCTCCGCGGGGGGGGATCACCCCTCCACTTT. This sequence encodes CASSLRGGGSPLHF.

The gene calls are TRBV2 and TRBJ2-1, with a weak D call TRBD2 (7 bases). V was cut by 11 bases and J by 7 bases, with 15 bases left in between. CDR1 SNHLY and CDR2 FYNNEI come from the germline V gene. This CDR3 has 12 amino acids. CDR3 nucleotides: TGTGCCCCGGGGAGGGGGGCGAATGAGCAGTTCTTC. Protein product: CAPGRGANEQFF.

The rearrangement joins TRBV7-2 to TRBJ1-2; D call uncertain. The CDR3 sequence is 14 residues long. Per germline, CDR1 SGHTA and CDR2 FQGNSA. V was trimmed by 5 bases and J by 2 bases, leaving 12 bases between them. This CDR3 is CASSQNVGNYGYTF. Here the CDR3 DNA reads TGTGCCAGCAGCCAGAATGTGGGAAACTATGGCTACACCTTC.

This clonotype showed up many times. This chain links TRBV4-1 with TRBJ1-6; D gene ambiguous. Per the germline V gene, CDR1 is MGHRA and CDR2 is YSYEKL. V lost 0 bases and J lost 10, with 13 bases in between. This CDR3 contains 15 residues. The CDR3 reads CASSQEVTADSPLHF. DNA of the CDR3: TGCGCCAGCAGCCAAGAAGTCACAGCCGACTCACCCCTCCACTTT.

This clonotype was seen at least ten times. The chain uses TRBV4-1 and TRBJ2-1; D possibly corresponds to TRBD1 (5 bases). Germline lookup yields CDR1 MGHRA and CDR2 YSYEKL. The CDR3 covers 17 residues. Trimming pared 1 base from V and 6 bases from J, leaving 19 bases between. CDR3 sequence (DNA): TGCGCCAGCAGCCAAGTAAGGGCAGGGCGGTCGAGCAATGAGCAGTTCTTC. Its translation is CASSQVRAGRSSNEQFF.